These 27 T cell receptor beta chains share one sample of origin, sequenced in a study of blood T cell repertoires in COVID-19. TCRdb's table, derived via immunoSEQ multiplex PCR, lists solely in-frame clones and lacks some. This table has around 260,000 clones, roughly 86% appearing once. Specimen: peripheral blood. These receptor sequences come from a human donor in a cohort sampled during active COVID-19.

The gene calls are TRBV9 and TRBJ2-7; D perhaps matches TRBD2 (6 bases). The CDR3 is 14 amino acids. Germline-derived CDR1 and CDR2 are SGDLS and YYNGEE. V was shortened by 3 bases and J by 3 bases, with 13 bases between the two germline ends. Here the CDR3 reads CASSEGLGGYEQYF. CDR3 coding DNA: TGTGCCAGCAGCGAGGGACTCGGAGGCTACGAGCAGTACTTC.

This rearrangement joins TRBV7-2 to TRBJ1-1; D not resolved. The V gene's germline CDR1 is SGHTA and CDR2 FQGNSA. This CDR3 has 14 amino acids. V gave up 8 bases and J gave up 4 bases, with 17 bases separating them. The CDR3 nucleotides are TGTGCCAGCTGCCGCGGGCGCGGTCTCACTGAAGCTTTCTTT. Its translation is CASCRGRGLTEAFF.

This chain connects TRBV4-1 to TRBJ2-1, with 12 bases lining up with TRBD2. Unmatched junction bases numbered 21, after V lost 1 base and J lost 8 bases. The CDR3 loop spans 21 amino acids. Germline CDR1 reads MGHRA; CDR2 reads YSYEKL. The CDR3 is CASSQVGWARSSGGAGDEQFF. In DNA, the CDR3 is TGCGCCAGCAGCCAAGTGGGCTGGGCTAGGTCTAGCGGGGGGGCCGGGGATGAGCAGTTCTTC.

The CDR3 nucleotides are TGTGCCAGCAGTTTTGACAGGGCTGCTAACTATGGCTACACCTTC. It specifies CASSFDRAANYGYTF. The chain carries TRBV28 and TRBJ1-2, with 7 bases that match TRBD1. The V gene's germline CDR1 is MDHEN and CDR2 SYDVKM. After removal of 3 bases from V and 0 bases from J, the junction contained 4 bases not matched to a gene. CDR3 length: 15 amino acids.

The CDR3 here is CASSQTLGSLEQYF. CDR3 bases: TGCGCCAGCAGCCAGACTCTCGGGAGTCTCGAGCAGTACTTC. The V and J genes are TRBV4-1 and TRBJ2-7; a possible D gene is TRBD2 (6 bases). The CDR3 runs 14 residues. V lost 3 bases and J 6 bases, leaving 15 bases between the germline ends. The germline V gene encodes CDR1 MGHRA and CDR2 YSYEKL.

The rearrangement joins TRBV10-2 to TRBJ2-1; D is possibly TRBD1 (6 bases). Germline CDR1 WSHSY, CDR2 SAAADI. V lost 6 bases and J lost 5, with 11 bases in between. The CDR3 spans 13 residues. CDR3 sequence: CASRDSSNNEQFF. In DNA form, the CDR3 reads TGCGCCAGCAGGGACAGTTCAAACAATGAGCAGTTCTTC.

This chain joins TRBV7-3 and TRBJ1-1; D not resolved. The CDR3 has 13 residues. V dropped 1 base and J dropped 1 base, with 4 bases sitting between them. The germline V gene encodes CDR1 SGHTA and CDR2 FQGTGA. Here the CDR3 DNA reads TGTGCCAGCAGCTTAAGAGCGAACACTGAAGCTTTCTTT. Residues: CASSLRANTEAFF.

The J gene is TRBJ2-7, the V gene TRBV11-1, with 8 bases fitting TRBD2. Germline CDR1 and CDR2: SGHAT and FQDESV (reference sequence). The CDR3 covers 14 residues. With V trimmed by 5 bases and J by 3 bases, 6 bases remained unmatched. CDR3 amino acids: CASSLGLVFYEQYF. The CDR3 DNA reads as TGTGCCAGCAGCCTGGGACTAGTATTCTACGAGCAGTACTTC.

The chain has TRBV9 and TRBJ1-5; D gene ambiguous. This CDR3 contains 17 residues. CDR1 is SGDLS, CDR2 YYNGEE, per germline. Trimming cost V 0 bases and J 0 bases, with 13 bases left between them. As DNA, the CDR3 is TGTGCCAGCAGCGTAGAGGCGGGAAGTTATAGCAATCAGCCCCAGCATTTT. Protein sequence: CASSVEAGSYSNQPQHF.

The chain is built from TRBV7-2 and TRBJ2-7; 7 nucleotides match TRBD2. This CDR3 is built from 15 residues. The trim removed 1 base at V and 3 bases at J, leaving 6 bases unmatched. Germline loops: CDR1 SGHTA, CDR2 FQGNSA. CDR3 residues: CASSLGGGRSYEQYF. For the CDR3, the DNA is TGTGCCAGCAGCTTAGGCGGGGGTAGGAGCTACGAGCAGTACTTC.

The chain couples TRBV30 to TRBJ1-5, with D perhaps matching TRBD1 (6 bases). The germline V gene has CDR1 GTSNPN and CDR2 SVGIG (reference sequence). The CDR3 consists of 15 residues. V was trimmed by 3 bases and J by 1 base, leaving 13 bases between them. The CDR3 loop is CAWSTGTTSNQPQHF. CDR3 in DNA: TGTGCCTGGAGCACCGGGACAACCAGCAATCAGCCCCAGCATTTT.

The CDR3: CASSEALGGGPSYEQYF. In DNA form, the CDR3 reads TGTGCCAGCAGTGAAGCGTTAGGGGGGGGCCCGTCCTACGAGCAGTACTTC. This chain links TRBV6-1 with TRBJ2-7; a weak D match, TRBD2 (7 bases). From germline, CDR1 is MNHNS and CDR2 SASEGT. This CDR3 has 17 residues. V lost 0 bases and J 1 base, leaving 16 bases between the germline ends.

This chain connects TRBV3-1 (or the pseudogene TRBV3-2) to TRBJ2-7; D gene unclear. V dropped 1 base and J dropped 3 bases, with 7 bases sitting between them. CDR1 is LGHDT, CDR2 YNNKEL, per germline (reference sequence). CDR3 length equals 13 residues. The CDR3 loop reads CASSQGEVYEQYF. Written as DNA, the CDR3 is TGTGCCAGCAGCCAAGGAGAGGTCTACGAGCAGTACTTC.

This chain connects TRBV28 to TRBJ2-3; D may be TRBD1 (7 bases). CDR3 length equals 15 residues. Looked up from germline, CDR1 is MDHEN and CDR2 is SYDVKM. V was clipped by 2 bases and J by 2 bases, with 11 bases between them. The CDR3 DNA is TGTGCCAGCAGTTTAGGCAGGGGGGCCACAGATACGCAGTATTTT. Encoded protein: CASSLGRGATDTQYF.

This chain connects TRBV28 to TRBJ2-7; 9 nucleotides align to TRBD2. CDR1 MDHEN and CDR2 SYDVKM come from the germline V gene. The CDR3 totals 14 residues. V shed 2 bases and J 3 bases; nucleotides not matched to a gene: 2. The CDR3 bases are TGTGCCAGCAGTTTAGCGGGAGGGTTCTACGAGCAGTACTTC. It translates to CASSLAGGFYEQYF.

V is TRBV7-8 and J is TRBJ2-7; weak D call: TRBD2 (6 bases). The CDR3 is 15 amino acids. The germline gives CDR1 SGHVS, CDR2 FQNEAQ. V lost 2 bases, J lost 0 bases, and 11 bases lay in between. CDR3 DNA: TGTGCCAGCAGCTTAACGGAGGGGTCCTCCTACGAGCAGTACTTC. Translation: CASSLTEGSSYEQYF.

As DNA, the CDR3 is TGTGCCAGCAGCCCCCGAGTGAACACTGAAGCTTTCTTT. It specifies CASSPRVNTEAFF. The chain is built from TRBV7-3 and TRBJ1-1; no definite D call. Germline V CDR1 and CDR2: SGHTA, FQGTGA. The V end was cut by 5 bases, the J end by 0 bases, with 7 bases between. This CDR3 is 13 amino acids long.

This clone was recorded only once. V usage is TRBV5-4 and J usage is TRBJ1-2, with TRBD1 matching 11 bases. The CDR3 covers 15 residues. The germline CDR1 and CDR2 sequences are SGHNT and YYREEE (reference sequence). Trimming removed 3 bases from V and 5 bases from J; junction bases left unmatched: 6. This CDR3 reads CASSYRTGGRYGYTF. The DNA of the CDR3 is TGTGCCAGCAGCTACCGGACAGGGGGCAGGTATGGCTACACCTTC.

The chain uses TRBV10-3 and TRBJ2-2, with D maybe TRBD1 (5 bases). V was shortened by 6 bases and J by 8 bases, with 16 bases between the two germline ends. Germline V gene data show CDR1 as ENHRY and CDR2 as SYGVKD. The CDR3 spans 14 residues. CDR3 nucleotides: TGTGCCATCAGGTTCGCAGGGTTGGAGGGGGAGCTGTTTTTT. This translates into CAIRFAGLEGELFF.

For the CDR3, the DNA is TGTGCCAGCAGTTTAGGGGTGTCGACAGGGAGCCGGTACGAGCAGTACTTC. Its translation: CASSLGVSTGSRYEQYF. The chain combines TRBV27 with TRBJ2-7; 7 nucleotides align to TRBD1. V shed 2 bases and J 4 bases; nucleotides not matched to a gene: 14. Looked up from germline, CDR1 is MNHEY and CDR2 is SMNVEV (reference sequence). This CDR3 spans 17 amino acids.

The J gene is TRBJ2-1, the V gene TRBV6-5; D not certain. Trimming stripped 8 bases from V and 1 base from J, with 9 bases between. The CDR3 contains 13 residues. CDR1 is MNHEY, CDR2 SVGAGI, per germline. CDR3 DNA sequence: TGTGCCAGCCACCCGGTTTCCTACAATGAGCAGTTCTTC. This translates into CASHPVSYNEQFF.

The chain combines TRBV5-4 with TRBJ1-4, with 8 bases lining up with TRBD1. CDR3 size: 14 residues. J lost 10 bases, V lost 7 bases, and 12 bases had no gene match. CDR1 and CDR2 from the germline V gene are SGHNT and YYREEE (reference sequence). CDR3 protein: CASSLDTGTGKLFF. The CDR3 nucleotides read TGTGCCAGCTCCCTCGACACAGGGACAGGAAAACTGTTTTTT.

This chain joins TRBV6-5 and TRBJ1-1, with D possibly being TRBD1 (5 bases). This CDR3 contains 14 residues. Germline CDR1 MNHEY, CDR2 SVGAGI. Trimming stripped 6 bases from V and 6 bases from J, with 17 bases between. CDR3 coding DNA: TGTGCCAGCAGGGGAGGAAGGGGCACCGCTGAAGCTTTCTTT. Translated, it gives CASRGGRGTAEAFF.

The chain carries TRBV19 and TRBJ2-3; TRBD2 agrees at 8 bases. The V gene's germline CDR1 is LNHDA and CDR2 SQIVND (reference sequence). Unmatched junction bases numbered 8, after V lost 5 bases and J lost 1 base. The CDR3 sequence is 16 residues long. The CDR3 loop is CASSSAGVGGTDTQYF. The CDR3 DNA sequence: TGTGCCAGTAGTTCAGCGGGAGTGGGCGGCACAGATACGCAGTATTTT.

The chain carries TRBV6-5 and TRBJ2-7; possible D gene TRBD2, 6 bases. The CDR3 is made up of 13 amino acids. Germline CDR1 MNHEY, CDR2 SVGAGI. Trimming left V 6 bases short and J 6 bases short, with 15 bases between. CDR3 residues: CASSAMGGGEQYF. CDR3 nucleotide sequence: TGTGCCAGCAGCGCCATGGGGGGAGGCGAGCAGTACTTC.

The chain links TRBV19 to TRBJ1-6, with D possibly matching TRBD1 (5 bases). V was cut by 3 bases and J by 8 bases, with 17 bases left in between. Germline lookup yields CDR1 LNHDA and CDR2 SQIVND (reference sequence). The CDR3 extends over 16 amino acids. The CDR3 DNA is TGTGCCAGTAGTATTGGGGTGGCGGAAGGGGATTCACCCCTCCACTTT. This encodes CASSIGVAEGDSPLHF.

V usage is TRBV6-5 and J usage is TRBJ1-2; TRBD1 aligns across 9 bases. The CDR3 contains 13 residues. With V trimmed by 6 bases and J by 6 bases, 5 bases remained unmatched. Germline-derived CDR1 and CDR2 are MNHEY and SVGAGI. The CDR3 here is CASRGQGWDGYTF. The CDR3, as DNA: TGTGCCAGCAGGGGACAGGGCTGGGATGGCTACACCTTC.